The 15 T cell receptor beta chains below all came from one sample that was sequenced in a study of T cells in women clearing cervical HPV infection. The repertoire was sequenced with immunoSEQ multiplex PCR; TCRdb's copy has only in-frame clones and lacks some. The listing records about 24,000 clones. The sequencing sample was made of blood buffy coat. The receptors here all came from a woman aged 18 to 69 with a cervical HPV16 infection that either progressed to CIN3+ or cleared (not recorded which).

Regarding this clone: The observed sequence ends 3 residues before the CDR3 terminus, with the missing tail filled in from the germline J gene. The V call is TRBV7-6, the J call TRBJ2-2, with 16 bases identical to TRBD2. The CDR3 loop spans 17 amino acids. J gave up 6 bases and V 2 bases, and 3 bases lay outside the gene matches. Looked up from germline, CDR1 is SGHVS and CDR2 is FNYEAQ. The CDR3 bases that were read are TGTGCCAGCAGCTTAAAGGGACTAGCGGGGGGGCCCGGGGAG. It encodes CASSLKGLAGGPGE. The entire CDR3 reads CASSLKGLAGGPGELFF.

Points on this clone: The read terminates 3 residues before the CDR3 end, so the remaining end is supplied by the germline J gene. V is TRBV6-4 and J is TRBJ2-1; D call uncertain. Germline assignment: CDR1 MRHNA and CDR2 SNTAGT. The CDR3 loop spans 13 amino acids. The V and J ends lost 0 bases and 5 bases respectively, with 5 bases between them. The CDR3 bases that were read are TGTGCCAGCAGTGACTCCGACAACAATGAG. This sequence encodes CASSDSDNNE. The full CDR3 protein is CASSDSDNNEQFF.

For this clone: The read falls 3 residues short of the CDR3 end, and the missing part is taken from the germline J gene. The rearrangement uses TRBV5-1 and TRBJ2-5, with a weak D call TRBD2 (5 bases). This CDR3 is 15 amino acids long. V was clipped by 0 bases and J by 3 bases, with 12 bases between them. From germline, CDR1 is SGHRS and CDR2 YFSETQ. Here the CDR3 reads CASSLAAGREETQYF. The part of the CDR3 DNA that was read is TGCGCCAGCAGCTTGGCTGCGGGCCGAGAAGAGACC.

A remark on this clone: The read comes to an end 3 residues before the CDR3 does, leaving the germline J gene to fill in the end. The chain links TRBV7-4 to TRBJ1-1; possible D gene TRBD1, 5 bases. Trimming left V 5 bases short and J 3 bases short, with 13 bases between. Germline V gene data show CDR1 as SGHVT and CDR2 as SQSDAQ. The CDR3 is 14 residues long. The part of the CDR3 DNA that was read is TGTGCCAGCAGCCGGGGGGGGGAGGACACTGAA. The encoded protein is CASSRGGEDTE. The complete CDR3 protein is CASSRGGEDTEAFF.

Concerning this clone itself: The read finishes 3 residues shy of the CDR3 end, and the germline J gene is used to complete it. This sequence joins TRBV18 and TRBJ2-2; 9 bases are a match to TRBD1. The CDR3 sequence is 16 residues long. Germline CDR1 KGHSH, CDR2 LQKENI. The CDR3 bases that were read are TGTGCCAGCTCACCGAGCGGGACAGGGTACGATGAAAAG. Translation gives CASSPSGTGYDEK. The CDR3 reads in full as CASSPSGTGYDEKLFF.

In the case of this clone: The CDR3 end is not reached by the read, which stops 3 residues before it; the germline J gene fills it in. The V and J genes are TRBV7-9 and TRBJ2-4, with D perhaps matching TRBD1 (6 bases). There are 14 residues in the CDR3. CDR1 SEHNR and CDR2 FQNEAQ come from the germline V gene (reference sequence). CDR3 DNA, as far as it was read: TGTGCCAGCAGCTCCAGGACAGTTCTCTGGGGT. Protein product: CASSSRTVLWG. In full, the CDR3 reads CASSSRTVLWGQYF.

About this clone: The CDR3 goes on 3 residues after the read ends, and that part is filled in from the germline J gene. The chain employs TRBV9 and TRBJ2-1; a possible D gene is TRBD2 (6 bases). The CDR3 is 15 amino acids. V was cut by 2 bases and J by 2 bases, with 11 bases left in between. Looked up from germline, CDR1 is SGDLS and CDR2 is YYNGEE. CDR3 in amino acids: CASSVVDYAYNEQFF. CDR3 DNA, as far as it was read: TGTGCCAGCAGCGTTGTGGACTATGCCTACAATGAG.

Note on this clone: The sequenced fragment ends 3 residues before the CDR3 boundary, so the rest is inferred from the germline J gene. The genes are TRBV7-2 and TRBJ1-2, with D hard to call. Trimming took off 7 bases at V and 3 bases at J, with 15 bases between the two ends. This CDR3 spans 14 amino acids. Germline V CDR1 and CDR2: SGHTA, FQGNSA. The sequenced part of the CDR3 DNA is TGTGCCAGCAATAGAAACGGGTTGGACTATGGC. It is translated as CASNRNGLDYG. The complete CDR3 protein is CASNRNGLDYGYTF.

As for this clone: Sequencing ends 3 residues short of the CDR3 end; the germline J gene provides the rest. This chain uses TRBV2 with TRBJ2-3; possibly TRBD1 for D (5 bases). Trimming stripped 11 bases from V and 0 bases from J, with 15 bases between. The CDR3 extends over 14 amino acids. CDR1 is SNHLY, CDR2 FYNNEI, per germline. The CDR3 bases that were read are TGTGCCTCAGGTCAGGGTTCTAGCACAGATACG. Translating gives CASGQGSSTDT. The whole CDR3 reads CASGQGSSTDTQYF.

In regard to this clone: The observed sequence ends 3 residues before the CDR3 terminus, with the missing tail filled in from the germline J gene. The chain recombines TRBV30 with TRBJ1-6; possibly TRBD1 for D (5 bases). The CDR3 sequence is 12 residues long. CDR1 is GTSNPN and CDR2 is SVGIG in the germline V gene (reference sequence). V was pared by 4 bases and J by 10 bases, with 11 bases between. CDR3 DNA, as far as it was read: TGTGCCTGGACCCAGGGTTGGTCACCC. Translated: CAWTQGWSP. The CDR3 as a whole reads CAWTQGWSPLHF.

A word on this clone: The observed sequence ends 3 residues before the CDR3 terminus, with the missing tail filled in from the germline J gene. V usage is TRBV7-8 and J usage is TRBJ2-1, with TRBD2 matching 9 bases. Germline V lookup: CDR1 SGHVS, CDR2 FQNEAQ. V shed 5 bases, J shed 7 bases, and the junction held 9 bases outside the gene matches. This CDR3 has 15 amino acids. CDR3: CASSGGLAGWNEQFF. Incomplete CDR3 DNA: TGTGCCAGCAGCGGGGGGCTAGCGGGGTGGAATGAG.

The sequenced CDR3 bases are TGTGCCAGTAGTATCTCCCCGAACACTGAA. Its translation is CASSISPNTE. The complete CDR3 sequence is CASSISPNTEAFF. The chain employs TRBV19 and TRBJ1-1; no clear D gene. The read ends 3 residues before the CDR3 terminus; that terminus is restored from the germline J gene. Germline V CDR1 and CDR2: LNHDA, SQIVND (reference sequence). The CDR3 has 13 residues. Trimming took 3 bases from V and 1 from J, leaving 6 bases between them.

About this clone: The read halts 3 residues ahead of the CDR3 end, with the missing end drawn from the germline J gene. V is TRBV20-1 and J is TRBJ2-7; TRBD2 matches at 9 bases. Germline V CDR1 and CDR2: DFQATT, SNEGSKA (reference sequence). Trimming took 3 bases from V and 0 from J; bases not matched to a gene: 3. The length of the CDR3 is 14 residues. CDR3 residues: CSARLAGNSYEQYF. The sequenced part of the CDR3 DNA is TGCAGTGCTAGGCTAGCGGGGAACTCCTACGAG.

About this clone itself: Coverage ceases 3 residues before the CDR3 finishes, and the germline J gene fills in the end. The chain couples TRBV20-1 to TRBJ1-4; TRBD1 matches 10 bases. Looked up from germline, CDR1 is DFQATT and CDR2 is SNEGSKA (reference sequence). After removal of 3 bases from V and 3 bases from J, the junction contained 16 bases not matched to a gene. This CDR3 contains 19 residues. Partial CDR3 DNA: TGCAGTGCTAGTAGGTGGGGGGACAGGGGTCGGGCCTCTAATGAAAAA. Its translation is CSASRWGDRGRASNEK. The whole CDR3 is CSASRWGDRGRASNEKLFF.

Points on this clone: The read falls 3 residues short of the CDR3 end, and the missing part is taken from the germline J gene. This rearrangement joins TRBV2 to TRBJ2-3; 10 bases are a match to TRBD2. The CDR3 has 14 amino acids. Germline V CDR1 and CDR2: SNHLY, FYNNEI. CDR3 bases read: TGTGCCAGCAGTGAGTCTAGCGGGAGAGAGACG. It specifies CASSESSGRET. From start to end, the CDR3 is CASSESSGRETQYF.